Shown below are 21 T cell receptor beta chains from a single sample sequenced in a study of cytomegalovirus exposure and HLA in healthy donors. PCR involved 60 Vbeta and 13 Jbeta primers. Profiled with immunoSEQ multiplex PCR; TCRdb holds only in-frame clones, not every one. The data hold about 250,000 clones, with around 80% observed a single time. Sample: PBMCs. Receptors were obtained from a boy aged 10-17 years in good health and CMV-seronegative.

CDR3 region: CASTYRGQTEAFF. The CDR3 DNA is TGCGCCAGCACATACAGGGGGCAGACTGAAGCTTTCTTT. The V call is TRBV5-1, the J call TRBJ1-1, with 9 bases lining up with TRBD1. The CDR3 has 13 residues. Looked up from germline, CDR1 is SGHRS and CDR2 is YFSETQ. J lost 5 bases, V lost 6 bases, and 5 bases had no gene match.

The chain links TRBV6-6 to TRBJ1-5; TRBD1 is a possible D gene (5 bases). Trimming took off 5 bases at V and 5 bases at J, with 7 bases between the two ends. The CDR3 runs to 12 residues. Germline assignment: CDR1 MNHNY and CDR2 SVGAGI (reference sequence). The CDR3 sequence is CASSRGDQPQHF. In DNA form, the CDR3 reads TGTGCCAGCAGTCGGGGGGATCAGCCCCAGCATTTT.

V usage is TRBV5-6 and J usage is TRBJ1-6; D gene unclear. The CDR3 is 17 residues long. Germline lookup yields CDR1 SGHDT and CDR2 YYEEEE. V lost 0 bases to trimming and J lost 0 bases, with 10 bases between them. The CDR3 spells CASSLALTLSYNSPLHF. In nucleotides, the CDR3 is TGTGCCAGCAGCTTGGCCTTGACACTCTCCTATAATTCACCCCTCCACTTT.

The chain has TRBV4-1 and TRBJ2-5; TRBD1 matches 10 bases. V shed 3 bases and J 4 bases; nucleotides not matched to a gene: 5. This CDR3 comprises 15 residues. Germline CDR1 is MGHRA and CDR2 is YSYEKL. The CDR3 sequence is CASSQPGTGAETQYF. In DNA form, the CDR3 reads TGCGCCAGCAGCCAGCCTGGGACAGGGGCAGAGACCCAGTACTTC.

This chain uses TRBV5-4 with TRBJ1-2; possible D gene TRBD1, 5 bases. V gave up 6 bases and J gave up 6 bases, with 18 bases separating them. This CDR3 contains 14 residues. CDR1 SGHNT and CDR2 YYREEE come from the germline V gene (reference sequence). CDR3 DNA sequence: TGTGCCAGCACCAGGGAGGGCAGGATCGATGGCTACACCTTC. Its translation is CASTREGRIDGYTF.

As regards this clone: One junction end does not reproduce the germline sequence, and a read error may be involved. The chain couples TRBV2 to TRBJ2-2, with a possible D match to TRBD1 (5 bases). The CDR3 has 14 residues. Germline CDR1 and CDR2: SNHLY and FYNNEI. In DNA form, the CDR3 reads TGTGCCAGCAGTGACCCAGGGAACGCCGGGGAGCTGTTTTTT. Encoded protein: CASSDPGNAGELFF.

This chain links TRBV6-1 with TRBJ1-4; 9 nucleotides align to TRBD1. J was trimmed by 7 bases and V by 11 bases; bases with no gene match: 8. The CDR3 spans 13 residues. CDR1 is MNHNS, CDR2 SASEGT, per germline. The CDR3 region is CAGRDRVSEKLFF. The CDR3 nucleotides are TGTGCCGGCCGGGACAGGGTTTCTGAAAAACTGTTTTTT.

This sequence joins TRBV6-5 and TRBJ2-7; possible D gene TRBD2, 6 bases. The V end was cut by 8 bases, the J end by 3 bases, with 14 bases between. This CDR3 has 13 amino acids. In germline, CDR1 is MNHEY, CDR2 SVGAGI. This chain's CDR3 is CASARVSGYEQYF. For the CDR3, the DNA is TGTGCCAGCGCCCGGGTTAGCGGCTACGAGCAGTACTTC.

The chain joins TRBV5-4 to TRBJ2-5, with 7 bases aligning to TRBD1. Germline trimming cut 4 bases from V and 1 base from J; bases unmatched to any gene: 4. Germline V gene lookup returns CDR1 SGHNT and CDR2 YYREEE (reference sequence). This CDR3 comprises 14 residues. The CDR3 nucleotides are TGTGCCAGCAGCCGCCGACAGGGCCAAGAGACCCAGTACTTC. Protein: CASSRRQGQETQYF.

The gene calls are TRBV29-1 and TRBJ1-1; TRBD1 might be the D (6 bases). The CDR3 consists of 12 residues. CDR1 and CDR2 from the germline V gene are SQVTM and ANQGSEA. The V and J ends lost 7 bases and 0 bases respectively, with 9 bases between them. The chain's CDR3 is CSAGHLNTEAFF. CDR3 sequence (DNA): TGCAGCGCGGGACACTTGAACACTGAAGCTTTCTTT.

The chain has TRBV6-6 and TRBJ2-7; 8 bases are a match to TRBD1. The junction had 8 bases not matched to a gene; V was cut back by 4 bases and J by 3 bases. CDR1 and CDR2 from the germline V gene are MNHNY and SVGAGI (reference sequence). This CDR3 region has 15 residues. The CDR3 is CASSLYRGSVYEQYF. CDR3 in DNA: TGTGCCAGCAGTTTATACAGGGGGTCCGTCTACGAGCAGTACTTC.

This clone was found a few times. The chain combines TRBV4-1 with TRBJ1-6, with 7 bases matching TRBD1. This CDR3 has 16 amino acids. J was trimmed by 6 bases and V by 4 bases; bases with no gene match: 9. Germline V gene lookup returns CDR1 MGHRA and CDR2 YSYEKL. The CDR3 DNA reads as TGCGCCAGCAGCCCCTCTGACAGGGAGGCTAATTCACCCCTCCACTTT. Translated, it gives CASSPSDREANSPLHF.

J is TRBJ2-7 and V is TRBV4-1; 11 bases agree with TRBD1. With 2 bases clipped from V and 6 bases from J, the junction kept 12 bases outside the gene matches. Germline V gene data show CDR1 as MGHRA and CDR2 as YSYEKL. The CDR3 runs 17 residues. CDR3 sequence reads: CASSQRGRGDRGSEQYF. CDR3 nucleotides: TGCGCCAGCAGCCAACGCGGCAGGGGGGACAGGGGGAGCGAGCAGTACTTC.

This chain links TRBV14 with TRBJ2-1; D may be TRBD2 (5 bases). Trimming took 5 bases from V and 2 from J, leaving 16 bases between them. The CDR3 is 16 residues long. Germline loops: CDR1 SGHDN, CDR2 FVKESK. The CDR3 region has the DNA TGTGCCAGCAGCGAGATGTCCGGGATTACCTACAATGAGCAGTTCTTC. Its protein product is CASSEMSGITYNEQFF.

The V and J genes are TRBV18 and TRBJ2-1; 9 bases align to TRBD2. The CDR3 sequence is 14 residues long. The junction had 6 bases not matched to a gene; V was cut back by 5 bases and J by 7 bases. Germline-derived CDR1 and CDR2 are KGHSH and LQKENI. CDR3 region: CASSSLAGENEQFF. The CDR3 bases are TGTGCCAGCTCATCCTTAGCGGGAGAGAATGAGCAGTTCTTC.

DNA for the CDR3: TGCAGCGTTGGCGGGACAGCAAGCGAGCAGTACTTC. It translates to CSVGGTASEQYF. The chain employs TRBV29-1 and TRBJ2-7, with D maybe TRBD1 (7 bases). Between the trimmed V and J ends, which lost 4 bases and 6 bases, there was a span of 13 bases. This CDR3 is 12 amino acids long. CDR1 is SQVTM, CDR2 ANQGSEA, per germline.

The rearrangement links TRBV7-9 to TRBJ2-5; perhaps TRBD1 as D (6 bases). The J call may be faulty, since TRBJ2-7 better matches the DNA end. The CDR3 sequence is 15 residues long. CDR1 SEHNR and CDR2 FQNEAQ come from the germline V gene (reference sequence). CDR3 region: CASSSRGTKTYEQYF. Written as DNA, the CDR3 is TGTGCCAGCAGCTCCCGTGGGACAAAGACCTACGAGCAGTACTTC.

The V call is TRBV13, the J call TRBJ2-3, with a tentative D call TRBD1 (6 bases). CDR1 and CDR2 from the germline V gene are PRHDT and FYEKMQ (reference sequence). Trimming pared 5 bases from V and 2 bases from J, leaving 14 bases between. CDR3 length: 15 amino acids. DNA for the CDR3: TGTGCCAGCAGCGCCAGGGGAAGCCTCACAGATACGCAGTATTTT. Translating gives CASSARGSLTDTQYF.

V and J are TRBV12-5 and TRBJ1-1; D ambiguous. CDR3 length equals 13 residues. Germline V gene sequence: CDR1 LGHNT, CDR2 FRNRAP. Trimming stripped 5 bases from V and 1 base from J, with 8 bases between. CDR3 sequence reads: CASGPRGNTEAFF. The CDR3 DNA reads as TGTGCTAGTGGTCCTCGGGGGAACACTGAAGCTTTCTTT.

This chain links TRBV5-1 with TRBJ2-3; a weak D match, TRBD1 (5 bases). Germline V gene lookup returns CDR1 SGHRS and CDR2 YFSETQ. V gave up 4 bases and J gave up 1 base, with 19 bases separating them. CDR3 size: 17 residues. The CDR3 DNA reads as TGCGCCAGCAGCCAACCACTTAGGACACCCGGCACAGATACGCAGTATTTT. Amino acid sequence: CASSQPLRTPGTDTQYF.

The CDR3 protein is CASSESRLAGGKNIQYF. The CDR3 nucleotides read TGCGCCAGCAGTGAGTCGAGGCTAGCGGGAGGCAAAAACATTCAGTACTTC. V and J are TRBV10-1 and TRBJ2-4, with 11 bases lining up with TRBD2. The CDR3 length is 17 residues. CDR1 WNHNN and CDR2 SYGVQD come from the germline V gene (reference sequence). The junction had 4 bases not matched to a gene; V was cut back by 0 bases and J by 3 bases.